The 20 T cell receptor beta chains in this list originate from one sample, sequenced in a study of blood T cell repertoires in COVID-19. Repertoires were generated with immunoSEQ multiplex PCR, while TCRdb's copy carries only in-frame clones and drops some. In the table there are approximately 57,000 clones, more than 70% of which are singletons. Sequencing used peripheral blood. These TCRs come from a man aged 35 to 55 with active COVID-19.

This clone was counted once. This chain uses TRBV27 with TRBJ2-7, with D possibly being TRBD2 (6 bases). The CDR3 consists of 16 residues. V gave up 4 bases and J gave up 3 bases, with 19 bases separating them. Germline CDR1 MNHEY, CDR2 SMNVEV (reference sequence). The DNA of the CDR3 is TGTGCCAGCAGTTGGGGGGTAGAGAGGAGTCTCTACGAGCAGTACTTC. Encoded protein: CASSWGVERSLYEQYF.

The rearrangement links TRBV18 to TRBJ2-1; maybe TRBD1 (7 bases). Germline-derived CDR1 and CDR2 are KGHSH and LQKENI. Trimming removed 2 bases at V and 4 bases at J, with 24 bases between. The CDR3 contains 19 residues. CDR3 DNA sequence: TGTGCCAGCTCACCAACAGGGGAGGTTAGTAGCGGATTATACAATGAGCAGTTCTTC. Amino acids: CASSPTGEVSSGLYNEQFF.

CDR3 sequence reads: CATSRVTTHQETQYF. CDR3 in DNA: TGTGCCACCAGCAGAGTAACGACACACCAAGAGACCCAGTACTTC. The rearrangement links TRBV15 to TRBJ2-5; the D is unclear. The germline V gene encodes CDR1 LNHNV and CDR2 YYDKDF (reference sequence). CDR3 length: 15 amino acids. V lost 1 base, J lost 0 bases, and 9 bases lay in between.

V is TRBV9 and J is TRBJ2-1, with D unresolved. V lost 0 bases, J lost 0 bases, and 4 bases lay in between. The germline V gene has CDR1 SGDLS and CDR2 YYNGEE. The CDR3 sequence is 14 residues long. CDR3 in amino acids: CASSVDSSYNEQFF. CDR3 nucleotides: TGTGCCAGCAGCGTAGACAGCTCCTACAATGAGCAGTTCTTC.

The rearrangement links TRBV12-3 or TRBV12-4 to TRBJ2-1; D is possibly TRBD2 (6 bases). Trimming left V 6 bases short and J 3 bases short, with 9 bases between. CDR3 length equals 13 residues. CDR3: CASSAGGYNEQFF. CDR3 DNA sequence: TGTGCCAGCAGCGCCGGGGGCTACAATGAGCAGTTCTTC.

The genes are TRBV28 and TRBJ2-3; D gene unclear. Deletions cut 6 bases from V and 0 bases from J, with 13 bases between. The CDR3 totals 15 residues. Germline V lookup: CDR1 MDHEN, CDR2 SYDVKM. In DNA, the CDR3 is TGTGCCAGCAGACGATTCGACTTGAGCACAGATACGCAGTATTTT. This translates into CASRRFDLSTDTQYF.

The chain carries TRBV5-1 and TRBJ2-4, with 11 bases identical to TRBD1. Germline CDR1 is SGHRS and CDR2 is YFSETQ. J lost 9 bases, V lost 4 bases, and 6 bases had no gene match. This CDR3 region has 14 residues. The CDR3 region is CASSTGTGGSIQYF. For the CDR3, the DNA is TGCGCCAGCAGCACCGGGACAGGGGGTAGCATTCAGTACTTC.

The chain recombines TRBV6-4 with TRBJ1-5; D call uncertain. Trimming took 2 bases from V and 4 from J, leaving 6 bases between them. The V gene's germline CDR1 is MRHNA and CDR2 SNTAGT. This CDR3 has 13 amino acids. DNA of the CDR3: TGTGCCAGCAGTGACGAGGTTAATCAGCCCCAGCATTTT. It specifies CASSDEVNQPQHF.

The V gene is TRBV18, the J gene TRBJ1-5; 9 bases line up with TRBD1. Germline trimming cut 5 bases from V and 7 bases from J; bases unmatched to any gene: 12. CDR1 and CDR2 from the germline V gene are KGHSH and LQKENI. This CDR3 is built from 16 residues. This CDR3 is CASSAATGGAGQPQHF. The CDR3 DNA reads as TGTGCCAGCTCAGCCGCTACAGGGGGCGCAGGCCAGCCCCAGCATTTT.

This sequence joins TRBV7-8 and TRBJ1-1; a weak D match, TRBD1 (5 bases). Trimming shortened V by 5 bases and J by 7 bases, and 14 bases separated the two germline ends. The CDR3 is made up of 13 amino acids. CDR1 is SGHVS and CDR2 is FQNEAQ in the germline V gene. CDR3: CASSPRQGLEAFF. CDR3 coding DNA: TGTGCCAGCAGCCCTCGGCAGGGACTTGAAGCTTTCTTT.

The chain carries TRBV28 and TRBJ2-4; D not resolved. There are 13 residues in the CDR3. Deletions cut 2 bases from V and 8 bases from J, with 10 bases between. CDR1 is MDHEN, CDR2 SYDVKM, per germline. Here the CDR3 reads CASSLTDQDIQYF. DNA for the CDR3: TGTGCCAGCAGTTTAACAGATCAGGACATTCAGTACTTC.

The V and J genes are TRBV7-3 and TRBJ2-1; 10 nucleotides align to TRBD1. After removal of 5 bases from V and 6 bases from J, the junction contained 7 bases not matched to a gene. The CDR3 consists of 15 residues. Germline CDR1 and CDR2: SGHTA and FQGTGA. CDR3 region: CASSAGTGVFNEQFF. CDR3 sequence (DNA): TGTGCCAGCAGCGCCGGGACAGGGGTTTTCAATGAGCAGTTCTTC.

This sequence joins TRBV7-3 and TRBJ2-3; 9 nucleotides line up with TRBD1. The V and J ends lost 5 bases and 2 bases, in that order; junction bases with no gene match: 11. This CDR3 region has 17 residues. Per germline, CDR1 SGHTA and CDR2 FQGTGA. The CDR3 protein is CASSPALGTGNTDTQYF. CDR3 DNA sequence: TGTGCCAGCAGCCCCGCCCTGGGGACAGGGAACACAGATACGCAGTATTTT. Full variable domain (rest looked up from reference TRBV7-3 and TRBJ2-3): GAGVSQTPSNKVTEKGKYVELRCDPISGHTALYWYRQSLGQGPEFLIYFQGTGAADDSGLPNDRFFAVRPEGSVSTLKIQRTERGDSAVYLCASSPALGTGNTDTQYFGPGTRLTVL.

The chain recombines TRBV28 with TRBJ2-7, with 8 bases that match TRBD1. This CDR3 has 13 residues. Germline loops: CDR1 MDHEN, CDR2 SYDVKM. V lost 6 bases, J lost 6 bases, and 7 bases stayed unmatched. Written as DNA, the CDR3 is TGTGCCAGCAGGACAGGGGTGGGTTCCGAGCAGTACTTC. It codes for CASRTGVGSEQYF.

The V and J genes are TRBV5-1 and TRBJ2-3, with TRBD2 as a possible D gene (5 bases). CDR1 is SGHRS, CDR2 YFSETQ, per germline. The CDR3 length is 15 residues. Trimming took off 0 bases at V and 2 bases at J, with 10 bases between the two ends. The chain's CDR3 is CASSLAGKPTDTQYF. For the CDR3, the DNA is TGCGCCAGCAGCTTGGCCGGGAAACCCACAGATACGCAGTATTTT.

This chain links TRBV19 with TRBJ1-1; 9 positions agree with TRBD1. V trimming: 5 bases; J trimming: 6 bases; junction bases outside the gene matches: 7. The CDR3 has 14 amino acids. Germline-derived CDR1 and CDR2 are LNHDA and SQIVND (reference sequence). DNA for the CDR3: TGTGCCAGTAGTTTCCGGGACAGGGTCGCTGAAGCTTTCTTT. Translation: CASSFRDRVAEAFF.

This clone has more than one count but fewer than ten. This rearrangement joins TRBV10-1 to TRBJ1-1; D perhaps matches TRBD1 (5 bases). Germline V gives CDR1 WNHNN, CDR2 SYGVQD (reference sequence). V shed 2 bases and J shed 7 bases, with 20 bases lying between them. The CDR3 is 16 residues long. The CDR3 DNA reads TGCGCCAGCAGTGAGGGGTTGATAACCACAGGAATTGAAGCTTTCTTT. Amino acids: CASSEGLITTGIEAFF.

The gene calls are TRBV2 and TRBJ2-7; D is unresolved. Trimming removed 8 bases at V and 5 bases at J, with 10 bases between. CDR3 size: 11 residues. Germline-derived CDR1 and CDR2 are SNHLY and FYNNEI. The CDR3 DNA sequence: TGTGCCAGCTCCCCCGAGGACGAGCAGTACTTC. Its protein product is CASSPEDEQYF. The whole variable domain, remainder taken from reference TRBV2 and TRBJ2-7, is EPEVTQTPSHQVTQMGQEVILRCVPISNHLYFYWYRQILGQKVEFLVSFYNNEISEKSEIFDDQFSVERPDGSNFTLKIRSTKLEDSAMYFCASSPEDEQYFGPGTRLTVT.

The CDR3, as DNA: TGTGCCAGTAGTTATTCACATGAAGATAACTATGGCTACACCTTC. Protein: CASSYSHEDNYGYTF. The genes are TRBV19 and TRBJ1-2; unclear D gene. V was clipped by 5 bases and J by 1 base, with 14 bases between them. Germline CDR1 reads LNHDA; CDR2 reads SQIVND (reference sequence). The CDR3 is 15 amino acids.

V gene TRBV5-4 combines with J gene TRBJ1-2; TRBD1 aligns across 10 bases. V dropped 4 bases and J dropped 8; count of bases not matched to a gene: 5. The CDR3 has 13 residues. Germline V gene sequence: CDR1 SGHNT, CDR2 YYREEE (reference sequence). The CDR3 here is CASSPGQGYGYTF. The CDR3 DNA sequence: TGTGCCAGCAGCCCGGGACAGGGGTACGGCTACACCTTC.